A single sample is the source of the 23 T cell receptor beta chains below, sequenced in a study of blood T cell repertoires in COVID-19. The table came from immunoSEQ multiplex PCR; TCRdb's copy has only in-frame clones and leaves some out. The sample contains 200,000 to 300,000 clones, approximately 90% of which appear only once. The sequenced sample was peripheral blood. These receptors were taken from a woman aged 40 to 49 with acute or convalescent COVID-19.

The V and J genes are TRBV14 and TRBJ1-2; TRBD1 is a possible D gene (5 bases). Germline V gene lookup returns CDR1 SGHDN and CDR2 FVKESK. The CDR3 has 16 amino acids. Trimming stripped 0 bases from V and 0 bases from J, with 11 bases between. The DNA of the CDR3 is TGTGCCAGCAGCCAAGATGTGGTGACAGCTAACTATGGCTACACCTTC. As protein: CASSQDVVTANYGYTF.

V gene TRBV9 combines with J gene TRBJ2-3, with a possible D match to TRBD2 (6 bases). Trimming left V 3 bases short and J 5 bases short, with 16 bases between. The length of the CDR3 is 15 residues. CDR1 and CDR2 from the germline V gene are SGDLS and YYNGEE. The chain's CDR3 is CASSEGTSQGDTQYF. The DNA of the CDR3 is TGTGCCAGCAGCGAGGGGACTTCCCAAGGAGATACGCAGTATTTT.

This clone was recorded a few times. The CDR3 is CATSRADSPYEQYV. CDR3 bases: TGTGCCACCAGCAGAGCGGACAGCCCCTACGAGCAGTACGTC. V and J are TRBV15 and TRBJ2-7; TRBD1 might be the D (6 bases). CDR1 is LNHNV, CDR2 YYDKDF, per germline (reference sequence). CDR3 length: 14 residues. V was shortened by 1 base and J by 2 bases, with 9 bases between the two germline ends.

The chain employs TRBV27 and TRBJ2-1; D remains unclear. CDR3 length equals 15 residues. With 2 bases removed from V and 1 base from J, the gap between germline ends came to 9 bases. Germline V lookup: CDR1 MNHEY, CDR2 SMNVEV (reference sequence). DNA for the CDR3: TGTGCCAGCAGTTTAAAGTACAAATCCTACAATGAGCAGTTCTTC. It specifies CASSLKYKSYNEQFF.

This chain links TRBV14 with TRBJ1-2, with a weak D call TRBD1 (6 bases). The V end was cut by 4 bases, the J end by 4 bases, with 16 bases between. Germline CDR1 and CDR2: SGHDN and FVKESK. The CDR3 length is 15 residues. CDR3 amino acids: CASSPAGGRVYGYTF. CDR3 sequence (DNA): TGTGCCAGCAGCCCCGCCGGGGGGCGCGTCTATGGCTACACCTTC.

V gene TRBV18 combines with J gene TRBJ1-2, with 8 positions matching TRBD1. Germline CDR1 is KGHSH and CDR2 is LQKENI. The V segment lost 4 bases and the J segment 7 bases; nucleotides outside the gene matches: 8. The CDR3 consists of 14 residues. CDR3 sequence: CASSHGQGQGGYTF. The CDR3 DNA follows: TGTGCCAGCTCACACGGACAGGGTCAAGGTGGCTACACCTTC. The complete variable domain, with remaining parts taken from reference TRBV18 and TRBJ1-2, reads NAGVMQNPRHLVRRRGQEARLRCSPMKGHSHVYWYRQLPEEGLKFMVYLQKENIIDESGMPKERFSAEFPKEGPSILRIQQVVRGDSAAYFCASSHGQGQGGYTFGSGTRLTVV.

The CDR3 DNA is TGTGCCAGTAGTATCGCAGGGTTGAATCAGCCCCAGCATTTT. Its protein is CASSIAGLNQPQHF. The chain links TRBV19 to TRBJ1-5; the D gene is possibly TRBD1 (5 bases). This CDR3 is 14 amino acids long. The germline gives CDR1 LNHDA, CDR2 SQIVND (reference sequence). V lost 3 bases and J lost 4, with 10 bases in between.

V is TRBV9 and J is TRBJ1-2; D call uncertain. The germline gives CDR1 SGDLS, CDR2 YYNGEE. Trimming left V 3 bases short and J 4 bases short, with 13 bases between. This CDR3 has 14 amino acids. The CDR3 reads CASSATGTSYGYTF. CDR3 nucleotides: TGTGCCAGCAGCGCCACGGGAACATCCTATGGCTACACCTTC.

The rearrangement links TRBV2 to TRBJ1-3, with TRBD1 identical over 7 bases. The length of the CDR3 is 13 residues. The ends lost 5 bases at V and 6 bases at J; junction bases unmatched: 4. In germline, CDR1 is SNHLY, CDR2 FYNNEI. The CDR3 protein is CASSRDRENTIYF. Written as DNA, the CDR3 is TGTGCCAGCAGTCGAGACAGGGAAAACACCATATATTTT.

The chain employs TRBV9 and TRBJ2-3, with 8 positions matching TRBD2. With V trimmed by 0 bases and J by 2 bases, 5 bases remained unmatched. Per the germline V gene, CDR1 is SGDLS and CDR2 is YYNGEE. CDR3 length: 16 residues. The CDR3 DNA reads TGTGCCAGCAGCGTAGGCGGGGGGCTGAACACAGATACGCAGTATTTT. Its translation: CASSVGGGLNTDTQYF.

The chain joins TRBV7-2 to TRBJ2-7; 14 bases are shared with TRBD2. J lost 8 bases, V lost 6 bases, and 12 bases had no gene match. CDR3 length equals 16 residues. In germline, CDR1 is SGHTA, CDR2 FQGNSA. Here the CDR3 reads CASSYRRGTSGGKQYV. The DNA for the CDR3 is TGTGCCAGCAGTTACAGGCGGGGGACTAGCGGGGGAAAGCAGTACGTC.

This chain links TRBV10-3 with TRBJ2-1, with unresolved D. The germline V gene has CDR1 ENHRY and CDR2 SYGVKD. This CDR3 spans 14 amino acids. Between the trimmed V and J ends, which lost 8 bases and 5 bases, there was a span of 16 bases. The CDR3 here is CAISAVVSDNEQFF. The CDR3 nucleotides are TGTGCCATCTCCGCGGTGGTGAGTGACAATGAGCAGTTCTTC.

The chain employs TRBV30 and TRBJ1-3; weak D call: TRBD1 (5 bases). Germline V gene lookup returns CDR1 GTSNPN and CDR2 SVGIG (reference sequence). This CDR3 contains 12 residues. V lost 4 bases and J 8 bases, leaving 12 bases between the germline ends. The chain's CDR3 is CAWNQGGDTIYF. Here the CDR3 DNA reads TGTGCCTGGAACCAGGGTGGGGACACCATATATTTT.

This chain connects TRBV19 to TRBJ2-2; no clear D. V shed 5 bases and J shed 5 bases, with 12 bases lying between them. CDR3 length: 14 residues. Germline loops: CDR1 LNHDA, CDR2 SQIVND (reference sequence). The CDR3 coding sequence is TGTGCCAGTAGTGGCCCTCTTTGGACCGGGGAGCTGTTTTTT. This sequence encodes CASSGPLWTGELFF.

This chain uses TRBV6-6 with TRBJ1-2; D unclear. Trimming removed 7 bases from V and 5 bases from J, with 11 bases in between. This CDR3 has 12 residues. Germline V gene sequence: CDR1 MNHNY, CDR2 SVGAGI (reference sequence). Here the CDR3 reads CASISSEYGYTF. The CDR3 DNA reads TGTGCCAGCATCAGCTCGGAGTATGGCTACACCTTC.

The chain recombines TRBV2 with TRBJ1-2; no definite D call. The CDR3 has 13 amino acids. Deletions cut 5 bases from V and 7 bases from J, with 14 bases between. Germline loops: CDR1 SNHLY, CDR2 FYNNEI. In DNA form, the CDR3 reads TGTGCCAGCAGTAGATACAATTCTGGTGGCTACACCTTC. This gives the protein CASSRYNSGGYTF.

The CDR3 coding sequence is TGTGCCAGCAGCGTAATCCAGGGACAGATGAACACTGAAGCTTTCTTT. Its protein is CASSVIQGQMNTEAFF. V is TRBV7-2 and J is TRBJ1-1; TRBD1 matches at 7 bases. Per germline, CDR1 SGHTA and CDR2 FQGNSA. The CDR3 is 16 residues long. The V segment lost 5 bases and the J segment 0 bases; nucleotides outside the gene matches: 9.

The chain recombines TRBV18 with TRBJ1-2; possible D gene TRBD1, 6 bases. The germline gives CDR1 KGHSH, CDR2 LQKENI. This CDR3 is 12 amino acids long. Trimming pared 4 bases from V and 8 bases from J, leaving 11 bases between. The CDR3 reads CASSLQGQGYTF. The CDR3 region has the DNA TGTGCCAGCTCACTCCAGGGGCAAGGCTACACCTTC. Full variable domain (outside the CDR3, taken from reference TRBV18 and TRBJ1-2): NAGVMQNPRHLVRRRGQEARLRCSPMKGHSHVYWYRQLPEEGLKFMVYLQKENIIDESGMPKERFSAEFPKEGPSILRIQQVVRGDSAAYFCASSLQGQGYTFGSGTRLTVV.

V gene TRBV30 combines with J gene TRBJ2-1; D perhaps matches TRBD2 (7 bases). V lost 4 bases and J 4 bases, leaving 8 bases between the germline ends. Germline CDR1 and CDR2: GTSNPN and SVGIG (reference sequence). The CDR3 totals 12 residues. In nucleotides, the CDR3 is TGTGCCTGGAAGGGGGGGTACAATGAGCAGTTCTTC. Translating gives CAWKGGYNEQFF.

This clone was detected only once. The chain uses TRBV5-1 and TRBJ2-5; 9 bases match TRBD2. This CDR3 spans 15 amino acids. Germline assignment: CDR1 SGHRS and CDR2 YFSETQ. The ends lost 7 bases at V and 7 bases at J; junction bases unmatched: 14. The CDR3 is CASRNGTSRYLTQYF. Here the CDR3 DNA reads TGCGCCAGCCGCAACGGGACTAGCAGATATTTGACCCAGTACTTC. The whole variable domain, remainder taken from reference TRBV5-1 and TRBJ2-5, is KAGVTQTPRYLIKTRGQQVTLSCSPISGHRSVSWYQQTPGQGLQFLFEYFSETQRNKGNFPGRFSGRQFSNSRSEMNVSTLELGDSALYLCASRNGTSRYLTQYFGPGTRLLVL.

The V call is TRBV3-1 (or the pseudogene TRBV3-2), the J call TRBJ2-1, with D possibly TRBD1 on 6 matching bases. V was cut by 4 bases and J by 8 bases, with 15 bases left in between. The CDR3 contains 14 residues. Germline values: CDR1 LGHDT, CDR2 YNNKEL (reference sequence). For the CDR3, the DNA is TGTGCCAGCAGCCCGACCTGGACAGCGGATGAGCAGTTCTTC. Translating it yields CASSPTWTADEQFF.

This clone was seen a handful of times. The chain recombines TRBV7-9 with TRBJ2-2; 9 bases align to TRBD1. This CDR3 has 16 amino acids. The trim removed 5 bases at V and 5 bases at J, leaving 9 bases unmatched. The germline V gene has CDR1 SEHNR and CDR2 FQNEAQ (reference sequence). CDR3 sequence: CASSPRGQGSTGELFF. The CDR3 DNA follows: TGTGCCAGCAGCCCAAGGGGACAGGGCAGTACCGGGGAGCTGTTTTTT.

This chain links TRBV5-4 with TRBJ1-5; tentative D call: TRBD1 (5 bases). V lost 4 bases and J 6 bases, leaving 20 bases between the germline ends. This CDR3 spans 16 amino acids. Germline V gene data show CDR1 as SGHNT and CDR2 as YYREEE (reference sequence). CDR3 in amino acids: CASSPGPPGLGQPQHF. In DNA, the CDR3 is TGTGCCAGCAGCCCAGGTCCGCCAGGGTTGGGTCAGCCCCAGCATTTT.